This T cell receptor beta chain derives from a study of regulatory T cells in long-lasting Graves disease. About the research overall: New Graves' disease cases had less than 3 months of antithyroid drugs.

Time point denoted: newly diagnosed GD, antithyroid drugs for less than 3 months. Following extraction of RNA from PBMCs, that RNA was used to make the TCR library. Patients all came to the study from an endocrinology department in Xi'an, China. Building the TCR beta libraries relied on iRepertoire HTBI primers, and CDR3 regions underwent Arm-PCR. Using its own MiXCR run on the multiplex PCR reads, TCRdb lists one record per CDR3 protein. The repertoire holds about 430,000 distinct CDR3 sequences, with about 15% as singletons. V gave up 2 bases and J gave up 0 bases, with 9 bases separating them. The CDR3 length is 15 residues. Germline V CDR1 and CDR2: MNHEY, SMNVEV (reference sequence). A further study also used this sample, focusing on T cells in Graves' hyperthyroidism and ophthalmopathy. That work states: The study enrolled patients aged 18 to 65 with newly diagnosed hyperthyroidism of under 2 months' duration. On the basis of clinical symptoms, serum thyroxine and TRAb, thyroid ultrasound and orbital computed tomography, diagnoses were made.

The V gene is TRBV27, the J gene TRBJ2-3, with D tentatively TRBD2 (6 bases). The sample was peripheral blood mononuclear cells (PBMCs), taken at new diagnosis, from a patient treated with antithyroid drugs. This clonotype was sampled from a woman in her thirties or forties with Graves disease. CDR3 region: CASSLMLASTDTQYF. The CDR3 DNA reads TGTGCCAGCAGTTTAATGCTAGCGAGCACAGATACGCAGTATTTT.